This T cell receptor (beta chain) was captured by sequencing in a study of shared clonotypes between healthy human individuals. Study information: CD8 memory received one plate per donor, CD8 naive two, CD4 memory three and CD4 naive three. The study, taken as a whole, reports: Naive subsets tended to show greater estimated richness than memory subsets. Rarefaction showed sorted-subset sequencing was incomplete despite large depth.

For this clone: Its target is not known.

Around 220 ng DNA, tens of thousands of T cell genomes, went into each sorted-subset replicate PCR. Libraries were prepared by immunoSEQ multiplex PCR; TCRdb keeps only in-frame clonotypes and omits some of them. The sample has some 580,000 clones, 95% to 98% seen once. The CDR3 has 18 amino acids. V trimming: 8 bases; J trimming: 0 bases; junction bases outside the gene matches: 17. CDR1 and CDR2 from the germline V gene are MDHEN and SYDVKM. Naive CD8 populations comprised CD45RO-negative cells positively selected for CCR7, excluding terminally differentiated effector memory CD45RA+ cells. Sequencing used naive CD8+ T cells sorted from blood. J is TRBJ2-3 and V is TRBV28; TRBD1 matches 7 bases. This clonotype originated in a man aged 30 to 45 in good health. CDR3 sequence: CASYGHGTAFYSTDTQYF. The CDR3 region has the DNA TGTGCCAGCTATGGTCATGGGACAGCCTTTTATAGCACAGATACGCAGTATTTT.